This TCR beta chain was identified during a study of shared clonotypes between healthy human individuals. This clone was seen a few times. Antigen specificity is unknown. The sorted-subset replicate PCRs were given 150 to 200 ng DNA, which is about 30,000 T cell genomes. Here immunoSEQ multiplex PCR was the method, and the copy in TCRdb shows in-frame clones only, minus some. The data show roughly 520,000 clones, approximately 95% seen once. Negatively enriched CD4+ T cells were divided by CD45RA into naive and memory. Overall study results and limits: A small donor pool kept down the genetic and exposure-history diversity that was represented. Around 5.3% of naive CD4 clonotypes were shared across a few donors.

The V and J ends lost 5 bases and 2 bases, in that order; junction bases with no gene match: 8. Per the germline V gene, CDR1 is MNHEY and CDR2 is SMNVEV (reference sequence). The CDR3 runs to 15 residues. The receptor's source is a woman under 40 in good health. Sequences were obtained from naive CD4+ T cells sorted from blood. Subset reported: CD45RA+ positively selected. The rearrangement links TRBV27 to TRBJ1-1, with 7 bases matching TRBD1. The CDR3 coding sequence is TGTGCCAGCAGTCCACCGGGACAGCTAAACACTGAAGCTTTCTTT. It translates to CASSPPGQLNTEAFF.